This is a list of T cell receptor beta chains from one sample in a study of T-cell memory formation after mild COVID-19. Each CDR3 protein gets one entry after TCRdb re-called the 5' RACE reads with MiXCR. The sample yields about 400,000 distinct CDR3 sequences, roughly 17% seen once. Material for sequencing was PBMCs or a T cell subset sorted from them (not recorded which). These receptors were taken from a man aged 18 to 35 who had mild COVID-19 (a few samples of this study predate the infection). Cell type and time point are not known. CDR3s include the opening cysteine and the closing phenylalanine or tryptophan. The D gene is left open where the match is weak. Size tells how often a clone was seen (once, few, many) or the class of an expanded clone, and some rows leave it out.

v_gene	abundance	j_gene	len	d_gene	CDR3aa	CDR3nt
TRBV29-1	-	TRBJ1-3	13	-	CSVETSGGNTIYF	TGCAGCGTTGAAACCTCCGGGGGAAACACCATATATTTT
TRBV6-2/TRBV6-3	few	TRBJ2-1	13	TRBD2	CASRPTSGGEQFF	TGTGCCAGCAGACCAACTAGCGGGGGGGAGCAGTTCTTC
TRBV7-9	-	TRBJ1-3	16	-	CASSPGWLGSGNTIYF	TGTGCCAGCAGCCCAGGGTGGCTGGGGAGTGGAAACACCATATATTTT
TRBV4-1	-	TRBJ1-1	11	-	CASGAPTEAFF	TGCGCCAGCGGAGCTCCCACTGAAGCTTTCTTT
TRBV4-3	few	TRBJ2-2	15	-	CASSQVYRITGELFF	TGCGCCAGCAGCCAAGTATACAGAATCACCGGGGAGCTGTTTTTT
TRBV11-2	-	TRBJ1-1	15	-	CASSLDYGGSLGAFF	TGTGCCAGCAGCTTAGACTACGGGGGGTCGTTGGGAGCTTTCTTT
TRBV7-3	-	TRBJ2-5	14	-	CASSLSAAEKTQYF	TGTGCCAGCAGCTTAAGCGCCGCGGAGAAAACCCAGTACTTC
TRBV4-1	-	TRBJ2-1	17	-	CASSQGGEVSSYNEQFF	TGCGCCAGCAGCCAAGGAGGGGAGGTGAGCTCCTACAATGAGCAGTTCTTC
TRBV29-1	-	TRBJ2-1	15	TRBD1	CSVEGAGGAFNEQFF	TGCAGCGTTGAAGGGGCAGGGGGAGCTTTTAATGAGCAGTTCTTC
TRBV7-2	-	TRBJ1-6	15	-	CASSLGPDLVSPLHF	TGTGCCAGCAGCCTAGGGCCAGATTTAGTTTCACCCCTCCACTTT
TRBV20-1	-	TRBJ2-3	14	-	CSAKKGDLTDTQYF	TGCAGTGCTAAAAAGGGGGACCTCACAGATACGCAGTATTTT
TRBV11-2	few	TRBJ2-7	14	-	CASSTGGDTYEQYF	TGTGCCAGCAGCACCGGGGGCGATACCTACGAGCAGTACTTC
TRBV5-4	few	TRBJ2-3	13	-	CASSSAGLDTQYF	TGTGCCAGCAGCTCGGCAGGGTTAGATACGCAGTATTTT
TRBV6-4	-	TRBJ2-7	22	TRBD1	CASSDSRDRGRQGVRRTYEQYF	TGTGCCAGCAGTGACTCGAGGGACAGGGGAAGACAGGGGGTCAGGAGGACCTACGAGCAGTACTTC
TRBV7-2	few	TRBJ2-7	13	-	CASSPRQLYEQYF	TGTGCCAGCAGCCCCCGACAGCTCTACGAGCAGTACTTC
TRBV3-1	few	TRBJ2-3	14	-	CASSQVSGTDTQYF	TGTGCCAGCAGCCAAGTATCAGGCACAGATACGCAGTATTTT
TRBV24-1	-	TRBJ2-2	16	-	CATSDLASQNTGELFF	TGTGCCACCAGTGATTTGGCCAGCCAGAACACCGGGGAGCTGTTTTTT
TRBV20-1	few	TRBJ2-5	10	-	CSANQETQYF	TGCAGTGCTAACCAAGAGACCCAGTACTTC
TRBV7-6	-	TRBJ1-2	13	-	CASSAQPKDGYTF	TGTGCCAGCAGCGCACAGCCAAAGGACGGCTACACCTTC
TRBV10-1	-	TRBJ2-3	12	-	CASKTGSDTQYF	TGCGCCAGCAAAACAGGGTCTGATACGCAGTATTTT
TRBV6-2/TRBV6-3	-	TRBJ1-5	12	-	CASSLSKNFQHF	TGTGCCAGCAGCTTGTCGAAAAATTTCCAGCATTTT
TRBV10-3	-	TRBJ2-1	13	-	CAISDGGYNEQFF	TGTGCCATCAGTGACGGCGGATACAATGAGCAGTTCTTC
TRBV4-1	few	TRBJ1-3	14	-	CASSQGRGASTIYF	TGCGCCAGCAGCCAAGGACGGGGGGCCTCCACCATATATTTT
TRBV10-3	few	TRBJ2-1	17	TRBD2	CASEAGGRGVRDNEQFF	TGTGCCTCTGAGGCGGGGGGGCGAGGGGTACGGGACAATGAGCAGTTCTTC
TRBV4-2	few	TRBJ2-1	16	TRBD1	CASSQEVRDRYNEQFF	TGTGCCAGCAGCCAAGAGGTTCGGGACAGGTACAATGAGCAGTTCTTC
TRBV4-3	-	TRBJ1-3	16	-	CASSQAQLASGNTIYF	TGCGCCAGCAGCCAAGCTCAGCTTGCCTCTGGAAACACCATATATTTT
TRBV6-1	-	TRBJ2-5	14	-	CASSLRTVQETQYF	TGTGCCAGCAGTTTACGGACAGTCCAAGAGACCCAGTACTTC
TRBV29-1	-	TRBJ2-1	15	TRBD2	CSVERAGGPENEQFF	TGCAGCGTTGAAAGAGCGGGGGGGCCTGAGAATGAGCAGTTCTTC
TRBV6-5	few	TRBJ1-3	17	-	CASCLDGPVGGGNTIYF	TGTGCCAGCTGTCTTGACGGGCCCGTCGGGGGAGGAAACACCATATATTTT
TRBV20-1	few	TRBJ2-6	12	-	CSGQSGANVLTF	TGCAGCGGACAGTCTGGGGCCAACGTCCTGACTTTC
TRBV7-3	-	TRBJ2-3	17	TRBD2	CASSAWGRASGKDTQYF	TGTGCCAGCAGCGCCTGGGGACGGGCTAGCGGGAAAGATACGCAGTATTTT
TRBV6-5	-	TRBJ1-3	16	-	CASSYSHRDSGNTIYF	TGTGCCAGCAGTTACTCGCACAGGGACTCTGGAAACACCATATATTTT
TRBV6-2/TRBV6-3	few	TRBJ1-2	16	-	CASSYRAGGRLWGYTF	TGTGCCAGCAGTTACCGTGCCGGCGGACGCCTGTGGGGCTACACCTTC
TRBV20-1	-	TRBJ1-1	15	-	CSAPRTATLNTEAFF	TGCAGTGCTCCCCGGACGGCCACGTTGAACACTGAAGCTTTCTTT
TRBV4-2	many	TRBJ2-3	14	-	CASSPIVATDTQYF	TGTGCCAGCAGCCCCATTGTAGCCACAGATACGCAGTATTTT
TRBV12-5	few	TRBJ2-1	17	-	CASGPRLGGTNYNEQFF	TGTGCTAGTGGTCCCCGCTTAGGGGGGACCAATTACAATGAGCAGTTCTTC
TRBV20-1	few	TRBJ1-2	16	TRBD1	CSARDPGQPINYGYTF	TGCAGTGCTAGAGATCCGGGACAGCCCATTAACTATGGCTACACCTTC
TRBV18	few	TRBJ2-3	14	-	CASSPPLKTDTQYF	TGTGCCAGCTCACCACCGCTAAAGACAGATACGCAGTATTTT
TRBV5-1	many	TRBJ2-3	13	-	CASSREGSDTQYF	TGCGCCAGCAGCCGAGAAGGATCAGATACGCAGTATTTT
TRBV4-1	many	TRBJ2-7	14	-	CASSQTKQGYEQYF	TGCGCCAGCAGCCAGACAAAACAGGGCTACGAGCAGTACTTC
TRBV6-1	-	TRBJ1-5	13	-	CASSGVEWQPQHF	TGTGCCAGCAGTGGAGTCGAATGGCAGCCCCAGCATTTT
TRBV5-1	-	TRBJ2-3	16	-	CASSFPGGISTDTQYF	TGCGCCAGCAGCTTCCCCGGGGGCATAAGCACAGATACGCAGTATTTT
TRBV20-1	-	TRBJ2-2	13	-	CSAHSTVDGELFF	TGCAGTGCCCACTCGACAGTAGACGGGGAGCTGTTTTTT
TRBV12-3/TRBV12-4	-	TRBJ2-3	14	-	CASRPGARSDTQYF	TGTGCCAGCAGGCCGGGGGCTCGGTCAGATACGCAGTATTTT
TRBV5-1	few	TRBJ1-2	13	-	CASSPDIFYGYTF	TGCGCCAGCAGCCCCGACATTTTCTATGGCTACACCTTC
TRBV3-1	few	TRBJ2-5	15	TRBD1	CASSRRQGWLETQYF	TGTGCCAGCAGCCGACGACAGGGGTGGTTAGAGACCCAGTACTTC
TRBV7-3	-	TRBJ2-2	17	TRBD1	CASRKTGEAFPTGELFF	TGTGCCAGCAGAAAGACAGGGGAGGCCTTTCCCACCGGGGAGCTGTTTTTT
TRBV5-1	-	TRBJ2-1	15	TRBD2	CASSPTSGDVIQQFF	TGCGCCAGCAGCCCGACTAGCGGGGACGTTATTCAGCAGTTCTTC